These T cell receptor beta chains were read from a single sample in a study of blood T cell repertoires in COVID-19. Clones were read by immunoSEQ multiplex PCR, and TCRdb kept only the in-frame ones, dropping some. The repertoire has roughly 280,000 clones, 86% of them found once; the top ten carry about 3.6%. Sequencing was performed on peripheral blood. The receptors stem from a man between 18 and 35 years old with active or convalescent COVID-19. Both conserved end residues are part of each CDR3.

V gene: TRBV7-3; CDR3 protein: CASGVSGLGYTF
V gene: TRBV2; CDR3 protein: CASGGEGGEQYF
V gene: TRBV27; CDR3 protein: CASSLYGPTEAFF
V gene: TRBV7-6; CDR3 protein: CASSPRQGENTGELFF
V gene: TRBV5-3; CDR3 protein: CAKRTGLNNEQFF
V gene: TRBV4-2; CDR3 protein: CASSQTIGDSNTGELFF
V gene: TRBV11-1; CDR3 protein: CASSPGLGAYEQYF
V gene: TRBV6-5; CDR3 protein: CAARQWANTGELFF
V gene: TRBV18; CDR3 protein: CASSPRTGASSGNTIYF
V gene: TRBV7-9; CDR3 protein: CASSLLEGRANVLTF
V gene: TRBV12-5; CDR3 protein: CASGLRLAGKSEQFF
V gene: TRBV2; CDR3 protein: CASSGLANIQYF
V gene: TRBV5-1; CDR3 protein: CASSSTGGNEQFF
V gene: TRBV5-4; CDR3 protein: CASSLKTGGTDTQYF
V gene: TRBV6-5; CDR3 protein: CASDAQGNPPYGYTF
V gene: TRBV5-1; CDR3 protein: CASSLGGTSSGNTIYF
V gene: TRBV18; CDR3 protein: CASSPPGQGPQPQHF
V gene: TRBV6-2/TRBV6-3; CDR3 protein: CASSYSSGEDQPQHF
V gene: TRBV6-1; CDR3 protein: CASSVPQGFPINEQFF
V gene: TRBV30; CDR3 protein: CVLLPGSRGYTF